A selection of T cell receptor beta chains follows, all from one sample in a study of shared clonotypes between healthy human individuals. Sequencing was performed with immunoSEQ multiplex PCR; in TCRdb, only in-frame clones are kept and a portion is missing. The repertoire has roughly 2.6 million clones, around nine tenths of them found once; the top ten carry about 0.13%. Material: naive CD4+ T cells sorted from blood. Receptor source: a man younger than 35 in good health. Both conserved end residues are part of each CDR3. Fields, in order: D gene, V gene, J gene, clone size, CDR3 DNA, CDR3 protein. The D gene is left open where the match is weak. Clone size, where shown, is once, few, many, or a class for clones that have expanded.

>.|TRBV6-5|TRBJ2-7|once
TGTGCCAGCAGTTACAGCCCCCGGGACGAGCAGTACTTC
CASSYSPRDEQYF
>.|TRBV6-1|TRBJ2-1|.
TGTGCCAGCAGTGATTTAGGGGCCGTCAGGCAGTTCTTC
CASSDLGAVRQFF
>.|TRBV5-5|TRBJ1-4|.
TGTGCCAGCAGCTTGGTTCAGTCTAATGAAAAACTGTTTTTT
CASSLVQSNEKLFF
>TRBD1|TRBV19|TRBJ1-1|.
TGTGCCAGTAGTCCGGGGACAGGGAGAATCAGTGAAGCTTTCTTT
CASSPGTGRISEAFF
>TRBD2|TRBV10-1|TRBJ2-1|.
TGCGCCAGCAGTAGAGGGACTAGCGGGACGTACAATGAGCAGTTCTTC
CASSRGTSGTYNEQFF
>.|TRBV4-1|TRBJ1-3|.
TGCGCCAGCAGCCAGGGAGACACCGTCTCTGGAAACACCATATATTTT
CASSQGDTVSGNTIYF
>TRBD2|TRBV30|TRBJ2-4|.
TGTGCCTGGGCTGCCGGGACTAAGAAAAACATTCAGTACTTC
CAWAAGTKKNIQYF
>TRBD1|TRBV5-6|TRBJ2-7|.
TGTGCCAGCAGCCGGGGACAGTTAGGGATCTACGAGCAGTACTTC
CASSRGQLGIYEQYF
>.|TRBV27|TRBJ1-1|.
TGTGCCAGCATCGGAGGTTTGAACACTGAAGCTTTCTTT
CASIGGLNTEAFF
>TRBD2|TRBV5-4|TRBJ2-1|.
TGTGCCAGCAGCTTGGCCAATGCGGGAGGGGAGTTCTTC
CASSLANAGGEFF
>.|TRBV18|TRBJ1-1|many
TGTGCCAGCTCACCACAGGGGAACACTGAAGCTTTCTTT
CASSPQGNTEAFF
>.|TRBV19|TRBJ1-6|.
TGTGCCAGTAGTATCGGGGGGGGGTTTAATTCACCCCTCCACTTT
CASSIGGGFNSPLHF
>TRBD1|TRBV18|TRBJ2-1|.
TGTGCCAGCGTAGGACAGGGCGAGTTGGCCGGCTCCTACAATGAGCAGTTCTTC
CASVGQGELAGSYNEQFF
>.|TRBV27|TRBJ2-7|.
TGTGCCAGCAGCCACCAAGCCCCAGGGGGGTCCCCTAGGGAGCAGTACTTC
CASSHQAPGGSPREQYF
>.|TRBV6-1|TRBJ1-5|.
TGTGCCAGCAGTGACTTCCCATCCTTTTATGGGGTGAATCAGCCCCAGCATTTT
CASSDFPSFYGVNQPQHF
>TRBD1|TRBV4-2|TRBJ1-5|once
TGTGCCAGCAGCCCGGACAGGCGGGGGAATCAGCCCCAGCATTTT
CASSPDRRGNQPQHF
>.|TRBV2|TRBJ2-2|.
TGTGCCAGCAGTGAATATTGGCTAGCTGAGGATAACACCGGGGAGCTGTTTTTT
CASSEYWLAEDNTGELFF
>TRBD2|TRBV6-7|TRBJ2-1|.
TGTGCCAGCAGTTACGTGGCGGGAGAACCCTTCGTTGAGCAGTTCTTC
CASSYVAGEPFVEQFF
>TRBD1|TRBV19|TRBJ1-2|.
TGTGCCAGTAGTATGGGACAGGGGGACGGCTACACCTTC
CASSMGQGDGYTF
>.|TRBV28|TRBJ2-3|.
TGTGCCAGCAGCCCCGGTAGGGATACGCAGTATTTT
CASSPGRDTQYF
>TRBD1|TRBV7-2|TRBJ2-7|.
TGTGCCAGCAGCGCGGACAGGGGGGTCTACGAGCAGTACTTC
CASSADRGVYEQYF
>.|TRBV9|TRBJ1-5|.
TGTGCCAGCAGCGCCAGTCCCTGGGGCAATCAGCCCCAGCATTTT
CASSASPWGNQPQHF
>.|TRBV11-2|TRBJ2-2|.
TGTGCCAGCAGCTTAGTCGGGCAGGAGGTCACCGGGGAGCTGTTTTTT
CASSLVGQEVTGELFF
>.|TRBV6-5|TRBJ2-7|.
TGTGCCAGCAGTTACTCGGGTATGGCAGCTCTCTACGAGCAGTACTTC
CASSYSGMAALYEQYF
>.|TRBV6-1|TRBJ2-1|.
TGTGCCAGCAGTGATGAAGGGCCAGGGGGGGGAAATGAGCAGTTCTTC
CASSDEGPGGGNEQFF
>TRBD2|TRBV4-1|TRBJ2-1|.
TGCGCCAGCAGCCAAGATGGCGGGAGCGGCTACAATGAGCAGTTCTTC
CASSQDGGSGYNEQFF
>TRBD2|TRBV7-2|TRBJ2-1|.
TGTGCCAGCAGGTACTCTGCGGGAGAGGTAGGCGAGCAGTTCTTC
CASRYSAGEVGEQFF
>.|TRBV9|TRBJ2-7|.
TGTGCCAGCAGCTTCCGGGACACCCCTGCCAGCGAGCAGTACTTC
CASSFRDTPASEQYF
>TRBD2|TRBV12-5|TRBJ2-7|.
TGTGCTAGTGGTTTGCCTGACCCCCTAGCGGGAGGAGACTACGAGCAGTACTTC
CASGLPDPLAGGDYEQYF
>TRBD1|TRBV7-2|TRBJ2-2|.
TGTGCCAGCAGCCGAGACAGGGGCACCGGGGAGCTGTTTTTT
CASSRDRGTGELFF
>.|TRBV4-2|TRBJ2-7|.
TGTGCCAGCCGCCGGGTCGGGGCGACCGCCTACGAGCAGTACTTC
CASRRVGATAYEQYF
>TRBD2|TRBV5-4|TRBJ2-2|.
TGTGCCAGCAGCTTGGAGGCTAGCGGGGGGCCCGGGGAGCTGTTTTTT
CASSLEASGGPGELFF
>.|TRBV30|TRBJ2-6|.
TGTGCCTGGATGCGACAGTCCTCTGGGGCCAACGTCCTGACTTTC
CAWMRQSSGANVLTF
>.|TRBV19|TRBJ1-4|.
TGTGCCACCAGCGAGACTTCCCGTGAAAAACTGTTTTTT
CATSETSREKLFF
>.|TRBV10-3|TRBJ2-1|.
TGTGCCATCAGCTCCAACAATGAGCAGTTCTTC
CAISSNNEQFF
>.|TRBV7-2|TRBJ1-3|.
TGTGCCAGCAGCTGGTACTCTGGAAACACCATATATTTT
CASSWYSGNTIYF
>.|TRBV4-1|TRBJ2-7|once
TGCGCCAGCAGCCAAGGCTTCGGTTACGAGCAGTACTTC
CASSQGFGYEQYF
>.|TRBV7-2|TRBJ1-3|.
TGTGCCAGCAGCCCTCGGGATCCCATCTCTGGAAACACCATATATTTT
CASSPRDPISGNTIYF
>TRBD1|TRBV6-5|TRBJ2-7|.
TGTGCCAGCAGTTACTCCCCAGGGGGCGAAGACGAGCAGTACTTC
CASSYSPGGEDEQYF
>TRBD1|TRBV10-3|TRBJ1-2|once
TGTGCCAGCACAGGGGTCCCGTCCTACGGCTACACCTTC
CASTGVPSYGYTF
>.|TRBV6-1|TRBJ1-5|.
TGTGCCAGCAGTGAGGGAGTTTCAGGGAACAATCAGCCCCAGCATTTT
CASSEGVSGNNQPQHF
>.|TRBV27|TRBJ1-2|.
TGTGCCAGCAAGAAAGGGGTCGGTGACGGGCCGCACACCTTC
CASKKGVGDGPHTF
>TRBD2|TRBV9|TRBJ2-3|.
TGTGCCAGCAGCGTAGGGTTAGCGGGGGGTTCGCATACGCAGTATTTT
CASSVGLAGGSHTQYF
>TRBD1|TRBV4-1|TRBJ2-1|.
TGCGCCAGCAGCCAACCTAACCGGGGACAGGGATACAATGAGCAGTTCTTC
CASSQPNRGQGYNEQFF
>TRBD2|TRBV9|TRBJ2-7|.
TGTGCCAGCAGCGTCTCGAGCGGGGGACCCTACGAGCAGTACTTC
CASSVSSGGPYEQYF
>.|TRBV4-2|TRBJ2-5|.
TGTGCCAGCAGCCAAGTAACTAGTGAGACCCAGTACTTC
CASSQVTSETQYF
>TRBD1|TRBV5-1|TRBJ2-7|.
TGCGCCAGCAGCTCCGGGACAGGGGGCGAGCAGTACTTC
CASSSGTGGEQYF
>.|TRBV7-9|TRBJ2-3|.
TGTGCCAGCTTTCGAATCGGGCGGTCCACAGATACGCAGTATTTT
CASFRIGRSTDTQYF
>.|TRBV5-1|TRBJ2-6|.
TGCGCCAGCAGCTTGGAAGGGGGATCTGGGGCCAACGTCCTGACTTTC
CASSLEGGSGANVLTF
>.|TRBV9|TRBJ2-1|.
TGTGCCAGCAGCGCGATGACTAGAACCGAGCAGTTCTTC
CASSAMTRTEQFF